Sequencing of this T cell receptor beta chain was carried out in a study of blood T cell repertoires in COVID-19. Clones were read by immunoSEQ multiplex PCR, and TCRdb kept only the in-frame ones, dropping some. The sample consists of around 77,000 clones, more than 75% of them appearing once. Only one count was recorded for this clone. V dropped 0 bases and J dropped 2 bases, with 7 bases sitting between them. This CDR3 has 14 amino acids. The germline gives CDR1 SGHVS, CDR2 FQNEAQ. The TCR sequence derives from a woman aged 80 or over with active or convalescent COVID-19. The sequenced sample consisted of peripheral blood. The chain is built from TRBV7-8 and TRBJ1-1; D is unresolved. The CDR3, as DNA: TGTGCCAGCAGCTTAGCGGGAGGCAACACTGAAGCTTTCTTT. This translates into CASSLAGGNTEAFF.